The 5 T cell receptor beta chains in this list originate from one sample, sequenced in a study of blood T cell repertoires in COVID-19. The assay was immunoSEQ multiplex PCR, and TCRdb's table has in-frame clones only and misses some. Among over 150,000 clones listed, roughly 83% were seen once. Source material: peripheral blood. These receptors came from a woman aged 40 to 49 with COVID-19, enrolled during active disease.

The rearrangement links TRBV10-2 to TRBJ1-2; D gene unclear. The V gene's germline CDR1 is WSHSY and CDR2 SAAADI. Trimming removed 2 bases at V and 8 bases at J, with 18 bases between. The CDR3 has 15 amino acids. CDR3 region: CASSEVGQTMRGYTF. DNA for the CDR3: TGCGCCAGCAGTGAGGTTGGGCAGACTATGAGGGGCTACACCTTC.

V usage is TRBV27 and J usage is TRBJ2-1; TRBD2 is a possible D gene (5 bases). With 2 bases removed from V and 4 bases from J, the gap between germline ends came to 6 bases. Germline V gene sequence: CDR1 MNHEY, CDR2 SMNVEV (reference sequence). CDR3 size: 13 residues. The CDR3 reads CASSLTGYNEQFF. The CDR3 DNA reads TGTGCCAGCAGTTTAACGGGATACAATGAGCAGTTCTTC.

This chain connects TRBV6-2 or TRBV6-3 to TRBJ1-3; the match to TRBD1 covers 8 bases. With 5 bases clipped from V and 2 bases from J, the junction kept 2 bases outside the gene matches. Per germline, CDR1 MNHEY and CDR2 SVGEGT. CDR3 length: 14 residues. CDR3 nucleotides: TGTGCCAGCAGTCGGGACAGGCCTGGAAACACCATATATTTT. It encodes CASSRDRPGNTIYF.

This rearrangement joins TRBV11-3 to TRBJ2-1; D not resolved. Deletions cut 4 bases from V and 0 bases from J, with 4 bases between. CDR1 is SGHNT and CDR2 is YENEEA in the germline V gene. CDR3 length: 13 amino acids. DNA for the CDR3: TGTGCCAGCAGCTCCAGCTCCTACAATGAGCAGTTCTTC. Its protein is CASSSSSYNEQFF.

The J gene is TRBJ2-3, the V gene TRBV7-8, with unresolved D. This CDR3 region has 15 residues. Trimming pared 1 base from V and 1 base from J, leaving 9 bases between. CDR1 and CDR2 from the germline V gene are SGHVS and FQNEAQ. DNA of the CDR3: TGTGCCAGCAGCTTAGGAGTCATTGGCACAGATACGCAGTATTTT. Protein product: CASSLGVIGTDTQYF.